This note documents a single T cell receptor (beta chain) sequence. What it binds is not known. Authors' analysis steps: Across samples, TCR counts had a median of about 100,000 and ranged from 23,224 to 690,600. In TCRdb, the RACE reads were re-called with MiXCR into one record per CDR3 protein. The V and J calls, along with clone size, are taken from TCRdb and not from the paper's own processing. The sample lists over 85,000 distinct CDR3 sequences, under 14% seen once, with about 3% in the top ten. Time point noted: pre-sensitization, week 0. Treatment denoted: therapeutic diphenylcyclopropenone sensitization with weekly scalp DPC. The data derive from a study of human T cells and chemical hapten exposure. Study results and limitations: Once DPC sensitization occurred, TCRs above 1 in 1000 frequency showed no change.

Specimen: whole blood, collected in connection with sensitization to the hapten diphenylcyclopropenone (DPC). This sequence originates from a woman aged 60-70 years with alopecia areata. Some clones in this sample may be carry-over from other donors' samples.

The DNA of the CDR3 is TGTGCCAGCAGCCCCTACGGGATAAGGGAAAAACTGTTTTTT. Its protein product is CASSPYGIREKLFF. The rearrangement uses TRBV7-2 and TRBJ1-4; D not certain. The CDR3 has 14 residues. Per germline, CDR1 SGHTA and CDR2 FQGNSA. Deletions cut 5 bases from V and 8 bases from J, with 15 bases between.